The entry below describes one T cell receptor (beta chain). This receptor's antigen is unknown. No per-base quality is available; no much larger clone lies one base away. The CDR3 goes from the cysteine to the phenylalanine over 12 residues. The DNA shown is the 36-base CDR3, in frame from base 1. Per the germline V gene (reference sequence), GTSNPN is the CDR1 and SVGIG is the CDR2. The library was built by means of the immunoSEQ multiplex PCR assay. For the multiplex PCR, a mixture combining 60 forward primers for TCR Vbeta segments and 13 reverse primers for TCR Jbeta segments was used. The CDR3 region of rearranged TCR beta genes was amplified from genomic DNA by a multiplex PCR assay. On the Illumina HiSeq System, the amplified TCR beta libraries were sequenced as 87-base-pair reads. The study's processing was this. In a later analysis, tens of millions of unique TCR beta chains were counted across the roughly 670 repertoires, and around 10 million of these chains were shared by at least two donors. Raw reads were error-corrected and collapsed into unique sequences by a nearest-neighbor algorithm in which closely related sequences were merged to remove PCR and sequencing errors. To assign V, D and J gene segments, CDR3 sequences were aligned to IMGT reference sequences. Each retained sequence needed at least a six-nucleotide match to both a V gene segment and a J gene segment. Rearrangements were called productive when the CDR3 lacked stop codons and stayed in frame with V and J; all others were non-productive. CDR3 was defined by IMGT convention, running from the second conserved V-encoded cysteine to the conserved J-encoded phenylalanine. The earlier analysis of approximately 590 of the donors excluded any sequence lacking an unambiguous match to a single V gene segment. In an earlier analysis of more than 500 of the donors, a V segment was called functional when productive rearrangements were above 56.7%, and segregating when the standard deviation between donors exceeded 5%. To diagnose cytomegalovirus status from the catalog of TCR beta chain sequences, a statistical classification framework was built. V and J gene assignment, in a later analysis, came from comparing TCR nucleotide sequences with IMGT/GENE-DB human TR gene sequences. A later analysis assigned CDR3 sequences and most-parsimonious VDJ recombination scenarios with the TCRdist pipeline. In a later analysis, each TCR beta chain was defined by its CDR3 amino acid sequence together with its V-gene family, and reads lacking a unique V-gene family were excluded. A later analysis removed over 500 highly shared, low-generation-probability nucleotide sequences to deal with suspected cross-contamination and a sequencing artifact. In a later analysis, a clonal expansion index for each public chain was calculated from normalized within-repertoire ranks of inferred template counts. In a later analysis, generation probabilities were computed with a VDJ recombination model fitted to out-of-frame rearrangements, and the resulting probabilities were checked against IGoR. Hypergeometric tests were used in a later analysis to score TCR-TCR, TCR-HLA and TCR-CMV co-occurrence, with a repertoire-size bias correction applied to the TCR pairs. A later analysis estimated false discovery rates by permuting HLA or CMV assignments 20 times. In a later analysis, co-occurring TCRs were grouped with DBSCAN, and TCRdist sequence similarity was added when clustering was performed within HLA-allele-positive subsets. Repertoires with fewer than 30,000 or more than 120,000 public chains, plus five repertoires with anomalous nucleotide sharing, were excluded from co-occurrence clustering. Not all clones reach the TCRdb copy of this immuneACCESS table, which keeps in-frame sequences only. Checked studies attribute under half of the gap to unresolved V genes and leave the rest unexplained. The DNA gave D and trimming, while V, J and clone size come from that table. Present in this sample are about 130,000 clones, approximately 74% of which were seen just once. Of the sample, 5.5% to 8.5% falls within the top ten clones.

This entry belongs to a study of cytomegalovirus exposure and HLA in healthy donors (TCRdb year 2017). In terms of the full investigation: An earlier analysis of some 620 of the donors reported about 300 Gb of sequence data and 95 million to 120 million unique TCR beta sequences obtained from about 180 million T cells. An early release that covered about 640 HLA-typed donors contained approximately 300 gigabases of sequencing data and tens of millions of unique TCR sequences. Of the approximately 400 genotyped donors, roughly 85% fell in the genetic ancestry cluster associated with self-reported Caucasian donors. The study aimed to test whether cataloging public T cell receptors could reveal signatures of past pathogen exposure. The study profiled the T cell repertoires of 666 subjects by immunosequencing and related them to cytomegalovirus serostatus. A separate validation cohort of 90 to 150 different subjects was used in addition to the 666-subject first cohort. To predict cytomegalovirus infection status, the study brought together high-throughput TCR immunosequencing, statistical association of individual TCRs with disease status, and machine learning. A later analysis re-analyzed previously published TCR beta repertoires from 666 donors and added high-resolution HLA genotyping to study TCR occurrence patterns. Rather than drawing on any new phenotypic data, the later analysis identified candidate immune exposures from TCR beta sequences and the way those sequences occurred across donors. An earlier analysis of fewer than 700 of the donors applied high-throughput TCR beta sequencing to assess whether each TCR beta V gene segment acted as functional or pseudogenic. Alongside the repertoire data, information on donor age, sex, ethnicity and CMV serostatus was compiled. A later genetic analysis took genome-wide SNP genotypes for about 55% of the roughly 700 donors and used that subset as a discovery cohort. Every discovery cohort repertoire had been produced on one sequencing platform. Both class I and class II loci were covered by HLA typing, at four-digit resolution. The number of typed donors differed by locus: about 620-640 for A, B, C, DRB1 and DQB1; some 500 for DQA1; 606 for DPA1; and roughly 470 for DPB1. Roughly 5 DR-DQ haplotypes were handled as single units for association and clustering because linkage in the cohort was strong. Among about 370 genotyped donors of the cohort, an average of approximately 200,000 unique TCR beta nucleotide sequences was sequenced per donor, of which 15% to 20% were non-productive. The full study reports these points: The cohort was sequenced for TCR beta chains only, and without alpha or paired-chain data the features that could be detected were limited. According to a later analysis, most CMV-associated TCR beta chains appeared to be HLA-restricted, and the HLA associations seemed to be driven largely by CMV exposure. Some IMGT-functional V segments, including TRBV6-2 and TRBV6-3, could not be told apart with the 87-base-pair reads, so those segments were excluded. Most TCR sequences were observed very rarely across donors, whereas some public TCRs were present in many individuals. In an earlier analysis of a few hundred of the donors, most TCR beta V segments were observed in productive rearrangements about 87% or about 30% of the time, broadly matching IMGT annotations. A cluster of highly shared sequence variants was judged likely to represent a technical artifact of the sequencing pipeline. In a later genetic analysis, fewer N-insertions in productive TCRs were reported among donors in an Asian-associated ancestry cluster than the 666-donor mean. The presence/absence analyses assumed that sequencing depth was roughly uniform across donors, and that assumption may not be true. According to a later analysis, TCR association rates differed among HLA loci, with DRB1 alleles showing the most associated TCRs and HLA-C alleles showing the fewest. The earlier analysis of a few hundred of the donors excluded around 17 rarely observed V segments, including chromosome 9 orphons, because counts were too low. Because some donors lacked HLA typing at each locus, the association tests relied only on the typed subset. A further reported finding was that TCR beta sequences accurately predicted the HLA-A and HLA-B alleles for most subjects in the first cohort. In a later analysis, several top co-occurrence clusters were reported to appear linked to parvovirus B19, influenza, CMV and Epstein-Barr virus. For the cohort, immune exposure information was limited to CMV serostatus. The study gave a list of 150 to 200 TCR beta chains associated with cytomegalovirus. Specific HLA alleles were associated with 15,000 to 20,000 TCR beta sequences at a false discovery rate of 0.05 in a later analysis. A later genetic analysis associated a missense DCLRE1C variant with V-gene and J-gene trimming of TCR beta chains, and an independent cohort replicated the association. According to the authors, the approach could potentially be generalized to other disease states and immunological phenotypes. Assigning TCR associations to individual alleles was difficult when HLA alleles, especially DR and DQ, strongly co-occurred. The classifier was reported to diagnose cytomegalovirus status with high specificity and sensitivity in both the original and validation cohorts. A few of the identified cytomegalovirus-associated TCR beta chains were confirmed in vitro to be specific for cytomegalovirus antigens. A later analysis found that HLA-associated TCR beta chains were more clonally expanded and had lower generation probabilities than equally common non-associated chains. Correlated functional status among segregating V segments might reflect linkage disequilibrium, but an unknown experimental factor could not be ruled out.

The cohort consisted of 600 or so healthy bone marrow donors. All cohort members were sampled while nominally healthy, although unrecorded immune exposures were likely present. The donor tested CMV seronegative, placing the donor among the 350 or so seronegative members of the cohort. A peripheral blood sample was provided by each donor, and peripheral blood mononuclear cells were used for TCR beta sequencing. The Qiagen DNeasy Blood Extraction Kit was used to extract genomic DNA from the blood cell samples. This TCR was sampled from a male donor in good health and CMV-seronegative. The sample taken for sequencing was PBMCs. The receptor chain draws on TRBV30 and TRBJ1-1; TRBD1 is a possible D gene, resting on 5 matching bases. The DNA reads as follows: TGTGCATTAACAGGAGGGAGCACTGAAGCTTTCTTT. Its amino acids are CALTGGSTEAFF.